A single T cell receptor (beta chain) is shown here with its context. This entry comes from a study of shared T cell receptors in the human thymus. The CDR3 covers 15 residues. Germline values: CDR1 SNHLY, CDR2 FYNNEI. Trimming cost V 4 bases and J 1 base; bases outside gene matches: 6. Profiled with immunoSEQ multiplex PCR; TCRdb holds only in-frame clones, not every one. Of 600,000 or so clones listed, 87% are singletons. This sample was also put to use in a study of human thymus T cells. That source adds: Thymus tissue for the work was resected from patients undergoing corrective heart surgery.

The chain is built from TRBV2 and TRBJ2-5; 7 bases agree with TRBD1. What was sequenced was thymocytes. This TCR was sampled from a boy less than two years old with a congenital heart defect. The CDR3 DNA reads TGTGCCAGCAGTGTGAGACAGGGTATCCAAGAGACCCAGTACTTC. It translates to CASSVRQGIQETQYF.